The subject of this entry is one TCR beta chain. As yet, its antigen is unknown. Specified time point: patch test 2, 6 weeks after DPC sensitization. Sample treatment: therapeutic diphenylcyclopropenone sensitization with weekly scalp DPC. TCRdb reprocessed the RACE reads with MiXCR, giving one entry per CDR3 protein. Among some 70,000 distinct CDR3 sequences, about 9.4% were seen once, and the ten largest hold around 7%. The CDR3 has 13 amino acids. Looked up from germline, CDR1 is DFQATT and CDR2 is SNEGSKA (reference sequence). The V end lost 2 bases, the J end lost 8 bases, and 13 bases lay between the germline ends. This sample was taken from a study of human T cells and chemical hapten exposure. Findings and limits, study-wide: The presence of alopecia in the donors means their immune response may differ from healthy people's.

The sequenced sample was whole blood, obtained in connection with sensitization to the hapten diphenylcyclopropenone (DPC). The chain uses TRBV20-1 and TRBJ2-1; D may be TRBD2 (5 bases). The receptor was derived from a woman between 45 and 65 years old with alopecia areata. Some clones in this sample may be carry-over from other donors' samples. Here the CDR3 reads CSARLAALYEQFF. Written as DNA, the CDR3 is TGCAGTGCTAGACTAGCAGCCTTGTATGAGCAGTTCTTC.